What follows are 20 T cell receptor beta chains derived from one specimen sequenced in a study of PD-1 blockade in classical Hodgkin lymphoma (dated by TCRdb to the early 2020s). The library came from the immunoSEQ multiplex PCR assay. TCRdb took this table from immuneACCESS and kept in-frame rearrangements with V and J called. Such tables lack part of the clones; where checked against another copy, unresolved V genes explain under half of the gap, and the rest is unexplained. The sample profile shows roughly 47,000 clones; about 78% of them were found once. Approximately 21% of the sample comes from the top ten. This sample's time point label indicates: cycle 2 day 1 (C2D1) of nivolumab. All trial patients had relapsed after autologous stem cell transplantation, with cohorts A, B and C differing in prior brentuximab vedotin exposure. The starting material was peripheral blood mononuclear cells (PBMCs), obtained before the second cycle of nivolumab. The receptors were sampled from a human donor with classical Hodgkin lymphoma.

The chain carries TRBV5-4 and TRBJ1-1; D call uncertain. The CDR3 extends over 12 amino acids. V shed 1 base and J shed 5 bases, with 6 bases lying between them. Looked up from germline, CDR1 is SGHNT and CDR2 is YYREEE (reference sequence). DNA for the CDR3: TGTGCCAGCAGCTTGAGAAGGACTGAAGCTTTCTTT. As protein: CASSLRRTEAFF.

The chain uses TRBV5-1 and TRBJ2-7, with a tentative D call TRBD1 (6 bases). V was shortened by 4 bases and J by 4 bases, with 12 bases between the two germline ends. The CDR3 sequence is 13 residues long. Per the germline V gene, CDR1 is SGHRS and CDR2 is YFSETQ. CDR3 in amino acids: CASSTYQGYEQYF. The CDR3 coding sequence is TGCGCCAGCAGCACATACCAGGGGTACGAGCAGTACTTC.

In DNA, the CDR3 is TGTGCCAGCAGCTTAGGGATTCTCGAAGACGCAGATACGCAGTATTTT. Encoded protein: CASSLGILEDADTQYF. The V and J genes are TRBV11-3 and TRBJ2-3, with D unresolved. The CDR3 is 16 amino acids. Deletions cut 1 base from V and 4 bases from J, with 15 bases between. Germline CDR1 is SGHNT and CDR2 is YENEEA.

The chain couples TRBV6-6 to TRBJ2-7, with D perhaps matching TRBD1 or TRBD2 (5 bases each). CDR1 is MNHNY, CDR2 SVGAGI, per germline (reference sequence). The V and J ends lost 4 bases and 2 bases respectively, with 9 bases between them. The CDR3 length is 13 residues. CDR3 sequence reads: CASSWDGTYEQYF. The DNA of the CDR3 is TGTGCCAGCAGTTGGGACGGGACCTACGAGCAGTACTTC.

This rearrangement joins TRBV4-2 to TRBJ2-3; maybe TRBD2 (6 bases). The V and J ends lost 3 bases and 6 bases respectively, with 16 bases between them. From germline, CDR1 is LGHNA and CDR2 YNFKEQ. The CDR3 contains 15 residues. The CDR3 spells CASSHRSGLRDTQYF. The CDR3 region has the DNA TGTGCCAGCAGCCACCGTAGCGGCCTCCGGGATACGCAGTATTTT.

The chain employs TRBV7-9 and TRBJ2-3, with no clear D. CDR3 size: 13 residues. Germline V gives CDR1 SEHNR, CDR2 FQNEAQ (reference sequence). Trimming removed 1 base at V and 0 bases at J, with 2 bases between. The CDR3 sequence: CASSLVSTDTQYF. CDR3 sequence (DNA): TGTGCCAGCAGCTTAGTTAGCACAGATACGCAGTATTTT.

The chain links TRBV5-6 to TRBJ1-2; no clear D gene. Trimming took 6 bases from V and 3 from J, leaving 9 bases between them. Germline assignment: CDR1 SGHDT and CDR2 YYEEEE. This CDR3 spans 12 amino acids. The CDR3 loop is CASTFEDYGYTF. CDR3 in DNA: TGTGCCAGCACGTTCGAGGACTATGGCTACACCTTC.

The sample holds a few counts of this clone. This chain joins TRBV18 and TRBJ2-1; 10 positions match TRBD2. The V segment lost 5 bases and the J segment 0 bases; nucleotides outside the gene matches: 7. Looked up from germline, CDR1 is KGHSH and CDR2 is LQKENI. The CDR3 is made up of 17 amino acids. The chain's CDR3 is CASSATGTSASYNEQFF. The CDR3 DNA is TGTGCCAGCTCAGCAACCGGGACTAGCGCCTCCTACAATGAGCAGTTCTTC.

This chain joins TRBV18 and TRBJ1-1; TRBD1 aligns across 9 bases. Germline V gives CDR1 KGHSH, CDR2 LQKENI. The CDR3 is made up of 13 amino acids. Trimming removed 5 bases from V and 6 bases from J; junction bases left unmatched: 4. The DNA for the CDR3 is TGTGCCAGCTCAGGGACAGGGATCGCTGAAGCTTTCTTT. The encoded protein is CASSGTGIAEAFF.

The chain is built from TRBV19 and TRBJ1-2; D gene ambiguous. Trimming shortened V by 9 bases and J by 3 bases, and 14 bases separated the two germline ends. CDR3 length equals 13 residues. Germline lookup yields CDR1 LNHDA and CDR2 SQIVND (reference sequence). This CDR3 is CASRPTSDYGYTF. CDR3 nucleotide sequence: TGTGCCAGCCGACCGACATCTGACTATGGCTACACCTTC.

This clone was seen a handful of times. The V gene is TRBV5-6, the J gene TRBJ2-2, with 12 bases fitting TRBD2. After removal of 4 bases from V and 10 bases from J, the junction contained 11 bases not matched to a gene. The length of the CDR3 is 16 residues. The germline V gene encodes CDR1 SGHDT and CDR2 YYEEEE. The CDR3 protein is CASSPLAGGFGEELFF. CDR3 sequence (DNA): TGTGCCAGCAGCCCACTAGCGGGAGGCTTCGGAGAGGAGCTGTTTTTT.

The CDR3 here is CASKTSGVNNEQFF. CDR3 DNA sequence: TGTGCCAGCAAAACTAGCGGAGTAAACAATGAGCAGTTCTTC. The gene calls are TRBV19 and TRBJ2-1; 8 nucleotides line up with TRBD2. V shed 9 bases, J shed 5 bases, and the junction held 9 bases outside the gene matches. The CDR3 is 14 residues long. Germline CDR1 reads LNHDA; CDR2 reads SQIVND (reference sequence).

This clone was seen a handful of times. V and J are TRBV7-9 and TRBJ2-1, with TRBD1 matching over 7 bases. In germline, CDR1 is SEHNR, CDR2 FQNEAQ (reference sequence). V was clipped by 0 bases and J by 3 bases; unmatched bases: 2. This CDR3 has 15 residues. The CDR3 region has the DNA TGTGCCAGCAGCTTAGCGCAGGGGGACTACAATGAGCAGTTCTTC. This encodes CASSLAQGDYNEQFF.

CDR3 sequence reads: CASSQGGTGALTEAFF. CDR3 coding DNA: TGTGCCAGCAGCCAGGGGGGGACAGGGGCTCTGACTGAAGCTTTCTTT. The chain employs TRBV7-9 and TRBJ1-1, with 10 nucleotides matching TRBD1. This CDR3 contains 16 residues. Germline V gives CDR1 SEHNR, CDR2 FQNEAQ (reference sequence). Germline trimming cut 5 bases from V and 5 bases from J; bases unmatched to any gene: 11.

V and J are TRBV7-2 and TRBJ2-5; possibly TRBD1 for D (6 bases). Trimming pared 5 bases from V and 2 bases from J, leaving 18 bases between. The germline V gene has CDR1 SGHTA and CDR2 FQGNSA. The CDR3 is 16 residues long. The CDR3 bases are TGTGCCAGCAGCCTTGGGCCCGGACAGACGCAAGAGACCCAGTACTTC. Translation gives CASSLGPGQTQETQYF.

The chain links TRBV7-9 to TRBJ1-2; D might be TRBD1 (5 bases). This CDR3 has 15 amino acids. In germline, CDR1 is SEHNR, CDR2 FQNEAQ (reference sequence). V was shortened by 1 base and J by 2 bases, with 11 bases between the two germline ends. The CDR3 here is CASSLGRGPNYGYTF. In DNA, the CDR3 is TGTGCCAGCAGCTTAGGAAGGGGACCGAACTATGGCTACACCTTC.

The J gene is TRBJ1-1, the V gene TRBV19; D unresolved. The CDR3 sequence is 14 residues long. Trimming shortened V by 0 bases and J by 1 base, and 6 bases separated the two germline ends. The germline V gene has CDR1 LNHDA and CDR2 SQIVND (reference sequence). CDR3 bases: TGTGCCAGTAGTATAGATCAGCAGAACACTGAAGCTTTCTTT. Protein product: CASSIDQQNTEAFF.

The chain has TRBV11-2 and TRBJ2-1; D remains unclear. The germline CDR1 and CDR2 sequences are SGHAT and FQNNGV. This CDR3 has 12 residues. Deletions cut 5 bases from V and 10 bases from J, with 12 bases between. The CDR3 here is CASSPYSREQFF. In DNA, the CDR3 is TGTGCCAGCAGCCCCTACAGCCGCGAGCAGTTCTTC.

The J gene is TRBJ2-7, the V gene TRBV7-8, with D maybe TRBD1 (5 bases). CDR1 and CDR2 (germline): SGHVS, FQNEAQ. This CDR3 comprises 15 residues. V shed 2 bases and J shed 6 bases, with 17 bases lying between them. CDR3 DNA: TGTGCCAGCAGCTTAATCCCAGGGTTTGTTGGCGAGCAGTACTTC. It specifies CASSLIPGFVGEQYF.

The chain couples TRBV15 to TRBJ1-2; D unclear. Germline V gene lookup returns CDR1 LNHNV and CDR2 YYDKDF (reference sequence). CDR3 length: 17 amino acids. Trimming removed 0 bases from V and 4 bases from J, with 18 bases in between. The CDR3 bases are TGTGCCACCAGCAGAGATACGTCAGGACGGAGAGGCTATGGCTACACCTTC. It codes for CATSRDTSGRRGYGYTF.